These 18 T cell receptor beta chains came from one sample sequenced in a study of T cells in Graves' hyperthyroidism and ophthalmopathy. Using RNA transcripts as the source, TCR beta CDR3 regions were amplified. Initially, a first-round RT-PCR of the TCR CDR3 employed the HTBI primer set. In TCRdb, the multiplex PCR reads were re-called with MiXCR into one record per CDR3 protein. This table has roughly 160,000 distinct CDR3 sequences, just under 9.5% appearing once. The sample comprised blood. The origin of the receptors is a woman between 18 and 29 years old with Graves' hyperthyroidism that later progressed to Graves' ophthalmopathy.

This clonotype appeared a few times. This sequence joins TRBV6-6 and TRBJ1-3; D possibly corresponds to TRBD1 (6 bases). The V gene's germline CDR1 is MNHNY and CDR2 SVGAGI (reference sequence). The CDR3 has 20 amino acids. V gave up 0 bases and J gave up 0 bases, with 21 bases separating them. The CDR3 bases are TGTGCCAGCAGTTACTCAACGGGACACTCGATCGTCAGCTCTGGAAACACCATATATTTT. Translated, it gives CASSYSTGHSIVSSGNTIYF.

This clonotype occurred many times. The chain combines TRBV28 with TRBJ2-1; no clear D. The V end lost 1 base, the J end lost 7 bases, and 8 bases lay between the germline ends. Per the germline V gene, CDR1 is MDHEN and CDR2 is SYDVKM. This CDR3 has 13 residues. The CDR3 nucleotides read TGTGCCAGCAGTTTATTCCCTAGTAATGAGCAGTTCTTC. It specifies CASSLFPSNEQFF.

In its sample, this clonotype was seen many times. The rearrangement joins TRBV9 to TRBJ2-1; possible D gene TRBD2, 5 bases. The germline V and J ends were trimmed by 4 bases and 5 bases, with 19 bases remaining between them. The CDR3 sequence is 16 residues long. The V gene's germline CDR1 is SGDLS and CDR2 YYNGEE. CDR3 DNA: TGTGCCAGCAGCCCCGGACTTGCTGGCGGTAACAATGAGCAGTTCTTC. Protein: CASSPGLAGGNNEQFF.

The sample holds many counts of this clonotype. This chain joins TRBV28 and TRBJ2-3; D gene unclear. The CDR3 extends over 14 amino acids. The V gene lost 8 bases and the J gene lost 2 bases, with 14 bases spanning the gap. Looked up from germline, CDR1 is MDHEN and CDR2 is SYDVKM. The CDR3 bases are TGTGCCAGCTGTTCGGGCTATGCCACAGATACGCAGTATTTT. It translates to CASCSGYATDTQYF.

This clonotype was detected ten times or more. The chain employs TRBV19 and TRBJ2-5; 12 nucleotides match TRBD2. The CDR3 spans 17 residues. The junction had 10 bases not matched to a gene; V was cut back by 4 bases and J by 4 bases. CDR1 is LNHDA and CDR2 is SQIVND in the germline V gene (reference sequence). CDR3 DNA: TGTGCCAGTAGTACATCCTCGGGACTAGCGGGCGGAGAGACCCAGTACTTC. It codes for CASSTSSGLAGGETQYF.

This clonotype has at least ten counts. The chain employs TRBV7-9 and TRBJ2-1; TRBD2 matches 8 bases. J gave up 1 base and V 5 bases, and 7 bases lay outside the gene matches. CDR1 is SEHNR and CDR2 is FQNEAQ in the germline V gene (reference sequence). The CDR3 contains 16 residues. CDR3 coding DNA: TGTGCCAGCAGCGACGCGGGGGGCATATCCTACAATGAGCAGTTCTTC. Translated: CASSDAGGISYNEQFF. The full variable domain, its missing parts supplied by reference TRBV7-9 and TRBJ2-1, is DTGVSQNPRHKITKRGQNVTFRCDPISEHNRLYWYRQTLGQGPEFLTYFQNEAQLEKSRLLSDRFSAERPKGSFSTLEIQRTEQGDSAMYLCASSDAGGISYNEQFFGPGTRLTVL.

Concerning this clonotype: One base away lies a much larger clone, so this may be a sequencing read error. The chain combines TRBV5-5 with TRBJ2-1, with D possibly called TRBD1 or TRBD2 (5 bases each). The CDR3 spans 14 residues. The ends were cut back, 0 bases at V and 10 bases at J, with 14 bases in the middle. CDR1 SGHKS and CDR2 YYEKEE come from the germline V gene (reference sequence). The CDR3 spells CASSLAFRDHEQFF. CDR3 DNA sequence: TGTGCCAGCAGCTTGGCCTTCAGGGACCACGAGCAGTTCTTC.

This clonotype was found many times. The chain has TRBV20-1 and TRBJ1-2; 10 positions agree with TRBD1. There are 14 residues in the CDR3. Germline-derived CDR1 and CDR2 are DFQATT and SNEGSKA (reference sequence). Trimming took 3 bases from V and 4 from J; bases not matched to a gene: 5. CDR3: CSARTGGIGYGYTF. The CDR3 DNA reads TGCAGTGCTAGGACAGGGGGCATTGGCTATGGCTACACCTTC.

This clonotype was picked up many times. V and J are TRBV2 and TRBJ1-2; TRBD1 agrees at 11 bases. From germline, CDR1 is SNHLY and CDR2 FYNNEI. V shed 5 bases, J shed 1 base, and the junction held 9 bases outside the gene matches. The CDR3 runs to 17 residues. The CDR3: CASSTLDRGPGNYGYTF. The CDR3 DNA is TGTGCCAGCAGTACCCTGGACAGGGGGCCGGGTAACTATGGCTACACCTTC.

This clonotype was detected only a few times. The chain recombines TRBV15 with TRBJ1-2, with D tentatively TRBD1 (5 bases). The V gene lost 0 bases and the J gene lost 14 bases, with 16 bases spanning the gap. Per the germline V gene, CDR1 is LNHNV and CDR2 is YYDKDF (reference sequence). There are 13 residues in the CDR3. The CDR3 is CATSRDRSGLETF. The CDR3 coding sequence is TGTGCCACCAGCAGAGATCGGTCAGGGCTGGAAACCTTC.

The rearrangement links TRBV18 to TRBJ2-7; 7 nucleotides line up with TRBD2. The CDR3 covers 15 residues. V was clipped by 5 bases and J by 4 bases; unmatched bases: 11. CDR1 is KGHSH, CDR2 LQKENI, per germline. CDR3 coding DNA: TGTGCCAGCTCAAAAGATGGACTAGTTTTATACGAGCAGTACTTC. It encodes CASSKDGLVLYEQYF.

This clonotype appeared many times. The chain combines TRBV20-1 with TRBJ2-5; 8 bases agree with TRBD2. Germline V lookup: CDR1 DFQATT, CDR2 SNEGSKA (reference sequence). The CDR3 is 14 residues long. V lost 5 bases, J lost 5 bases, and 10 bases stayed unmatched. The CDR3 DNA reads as TGCAGTGCTCCTCGGGAGGGAAAATTGGAGACCCAGTACTTC. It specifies CSAPREGKLETQYF.

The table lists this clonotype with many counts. Here the CDR3 DNA reads TGTGCCAGCAGTTTAGGGGGGCGGAACACTGAAGCTTTCTTT. It yields the protein CASSLGGRNTEAFF. The chain has TRBV12-3 or TRBV12-4 and TRBJ1-1; TRBD1 is a possible D gene (6 bases). This CDR3 comprises 14 residues. The V end lost 1 base, the J end lost 1 base, and 7 bases lay between the germline ends.

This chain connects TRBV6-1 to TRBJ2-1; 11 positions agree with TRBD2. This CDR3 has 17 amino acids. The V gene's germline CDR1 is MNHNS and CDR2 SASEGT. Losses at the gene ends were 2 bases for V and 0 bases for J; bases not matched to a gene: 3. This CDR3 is CASSESTSGGSYNEQFF. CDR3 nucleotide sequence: TGTGCCAGCAGTGAAAGCACTAGCGGGGGCTCCTACAATGAGCAGTTCTTC.

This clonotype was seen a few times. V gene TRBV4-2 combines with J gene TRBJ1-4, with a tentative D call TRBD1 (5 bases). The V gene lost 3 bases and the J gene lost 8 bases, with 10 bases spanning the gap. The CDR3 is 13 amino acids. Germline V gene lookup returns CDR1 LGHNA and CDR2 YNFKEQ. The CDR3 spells CASSQATAEKLFF. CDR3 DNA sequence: TGTGCCAGCAGCCAGGCGACAGCCGAAAAACTGTTTTTT.

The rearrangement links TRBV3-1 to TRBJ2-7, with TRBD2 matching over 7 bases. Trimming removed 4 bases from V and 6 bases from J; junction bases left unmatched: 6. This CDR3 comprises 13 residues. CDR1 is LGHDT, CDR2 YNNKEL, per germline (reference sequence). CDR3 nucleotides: TGTGCCAGCAGCCCCTTTGGGGGGGGCGAGCAGTACTTC. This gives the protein CASSPFGGGEQYF.

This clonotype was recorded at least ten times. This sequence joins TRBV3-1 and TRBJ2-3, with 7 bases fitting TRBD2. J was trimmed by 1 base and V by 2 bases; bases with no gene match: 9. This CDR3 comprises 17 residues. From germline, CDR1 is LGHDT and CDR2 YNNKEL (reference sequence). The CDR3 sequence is CASSQRLAGVRTDTQYF. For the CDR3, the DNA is TGTGCCAGCAGCCAAAGGTTGGCGGGAGTTCGCACAGATACGCAGTATTTT.

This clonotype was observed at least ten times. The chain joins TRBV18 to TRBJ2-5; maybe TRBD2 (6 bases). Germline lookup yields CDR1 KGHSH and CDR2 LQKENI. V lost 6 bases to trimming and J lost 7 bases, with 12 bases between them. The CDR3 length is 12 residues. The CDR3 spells CASSPGGATQYF. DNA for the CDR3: TGTGCCAGCTCCCCCGGAGGGGCGACCCAGTACTTC.